These 11 T cell receptor beta chains were sequenced from one sample in a study of response to subunit inactivated influenza vaccine. MiXCR was run by TCRdb on the RT-PCR reads, yielding one entry per CDR3 protein. Among approximately 500,000 distinct CDR3 sequences, over 10% were seen once, and the ten largest hold around 13%. Source: PBMCs from blood, taken 40 to 50 days after vaccination. Source of these receptors: a man in his fifties who received an inactivated influenza vaccine.

This clonotype was detected only a few times. The gene calls are TRBV11-2 and TRBJ1-5, with 11 bases identical to TRBD1. J was trimmed by 6 bases and V by 1 base; bases with no gene match: 8. The CDR3 length is 17 residues. Germline V gene data show CDR1 as SGHAT and CDR2 as FQNNGV. The CDR3 DNA follows: TGTGCCAGCAGCTTAGGCCCGGGGACAGGGGGTTCTCAGCCCCAGCATTTT. This sequence encodes CASSLGPGTGGSQPQHF.

This clonotype has ten or more counts. V and J are TRBV12-3 or TRBV12-4 and TRBJ2-2; D might be TRBD1 (5 bases). The ends were cut back, 2 bases at V and 7 bases at J, with 14 bases in the middle. The CDR3 runs to 15 residues. The CDR3, as DNA: TGTGCCAGCAGTTTATCTCAGGGTCTTGGCGGGGAGCTGTTTTTT. Its translation is CASSLSQGLGGELFF.

The rearrangement uses TRBV6-1 and TRBJ1-4; 9 bases agree with TRBD1. The germline CDR1 and CDR2 sequences are MNHNS and SASEGT. The junction had 7 bases not matched to a gene; V was cut back by 6 bases and J by 8 bases. The CDR3 consists of 14 residues. The chain's CDR3 is CASRSQGAIEKLFF. DNA of the CDR3: TGTGCCAGCAGATCACAGGGGGCTATAGAAAAACTGTTTTTT.

The chain recombines TRBV20-1 with TRBJ1-4, with D tentatively TRBD1 (6 bases). The V end lost 3 bases, the J end lost 7 bases, and 9 bases lay between the germline ends. The germline gives CDR1 DFQATT, CDR2 SNEGSKA (reference sequence). CDR3 size: 12 residues. The CDR3 loop is CSARGAAEKLFF. CDR3 sequence (DNA): TGCAGTGCTAGGGGGGCAGCTGAAAAACTGTTTTTT.

There are many counts of this clonotype. The rearrangement links TRBV5-5 to TRBJ2-7; the D is unclear. Deletions cut 3 bases from V and 4 bases from J, with 8 bases between. The CDR3 totals 12 residues. Germline V CDR1 and CDR2: SGHKS, YYEKEE (reference sequence). CDR3 sequence reads: CASSWTEYEQYF. The DNA for the CDR3 is TGTGCCAGCAGCTGGACCGAGTACGAGCAGTACTTC.

The rearrangement uses TRBV11-2 and TRBJ2-3; TRBD2 aligns across 7 bases. With V trimmed by 9 bases and J by 0 bases, 18 bases remained unmatched. The CDR3 extends over 18 amino acids. Germline CDR1 SGHAT, CDR2 FQNNGV. CDR3 sequence: CARSESHSGVTSTDTQYF. CDR3 bases: TGTGCCAGAAGCGAATCTCACAGCGGGGTCACTAGCACAGATACGCAGTATTTT.

The chain joins TRBV5-5 to TRBJ2-7; D is possibly TRBD1 (5 bases). Trimming left V 3 bases short and J 3 bases short, with 22 bases between. The CDR3 runs to 17 residues. Germline V gene lookup returns CDR1 SGHKS and CDR2 YYEKEE (reference sequence). Written as DNA, the CDR3 is TGTGCCAGCAGCTACCTGCAGGGTACGTTGGGTCTCTACGAGCAGTACTTC. Its protein product is CASSYLQGTLGLYEQYF.

This rearrangement joins TRBV2 to TRBJ2-3, with D possibly TRBD1 on 5 matching bases. Trimming removed 6 bases from V and 5 bases from J, with 12 bases in between. Germline V gene sequence: CDR1 SNHLY, CDR2 FYNNEI. The CDR3 extends over 13 amino acids. CDR3 residues: CASSVLRGDTQYF. The CDR3 region has the DNA TGTGCCAGCAGCGTTTTAAGGGGAGATACGCAGTATTTT.

This clonotype turned up a few times. This chain connects TRBV9 to TRBJ2-3, with 7 positions matching TRBD2. V dropped 2 bases and J dropped 2; count of bases not matched to a gene: 14. CDR3 length: 18 residues. Germline CDR1 reads SGDLS; CDR2 reads YYNGEE. CDR3 nucleotide sequence: TGTGCCAGCAGCGTGGAGGCCTTAAGGACTAGTGTCACAGATACGCAGTATTTT. It encodes CASSVEALRTSVTDTQYF. The complete variable domain, with remaining parts taken from reference TRBV9 and TRBJ2-3, reads DSGVTQTPKHLITATGQRVTLRCSPRSGDLSVYWYQQSLDQGLQFLIQYYNGEERAKGNILERFSAQQFPDLHSELNLSSLELGDSALYFCASSVEALRTSVTDTQYFGPGTRLTVL.

The chain uses TRBV5-6 and TRBJ2-7, with D possibly matching TRBD2 (5 bases). V lost 2 bases and J 0 bases, leaving 12 bases between the germline ends. Germline assignment: CDR1 SGHDT and CDR2 YYEEEE. The length of the CDR3 is 15 residues. CDR3 amino acids: CASSLLGPLSYEQYF. CDR3 nucleotide sequence: TGTGCCAGCAGCTTACTAGGGCCCCTCTCCTACGAGCAGTACTTC.

There are a few counts of this clonotype. J is TRBJ1-5 and V is TRBV7-2; maybe TRBD1 (6 bases). This CDR3 contains 16 residues. In germline, CDR1 is SGHTA, CDR2 FQGNSA. Trimming shortened V by 1 base and J by 0 bases, and 10 bases separated the two germline ends. CDR3 DNA sequence: TGTGCCAGCAGCTTAGTGGCGGGACATAGCAATCAGCCCCAGCATTTT. Encoded protein: CASSLVAGHSNQPQHF.